This T cell receptor (beta chain) appears in the sequencing data of a study of blood T cells in healthy people across ages. The study, taken as a whole, reports: Shifts in expanded clonotypes may have been confounded by donor CMV status, which was unknown.

CDR1 is SQVTM, CDR2 ANQGSEA, per germline. CDR3 length: 13 residues. V lost 7 bases and J 1 base, leaving 14 bases between the germline ends. With a J-beta primer mix and a sample-barcoded 5' primer, a second PCR ran 7 to 11 cycles. MiXCR, run by TCRdb on the 5' RACE reads, gives a single entry per CDR3 protein. The table shows 600,000 to 850,000 distinct CDR3 sequences, with around 25% occurring only once. This clonotype occurred a few times. Its target is unknown. A further study also used this sample, focusing on T cells of mothers and their children.

The receptor's source is a boy aged 5-17 years in good health. The genes are TRBV29-1 and TRBJ2-7, with D perhaps given as TRBD1 or TRBD2 (5 bases each). The sample was blood. CDR3 loop: CSAAWDASYEQYF. CDR3 in DNA: TGCAGCGCTGCTTGGGACGCTTCCTACGAGCAGTACTTC.